The T cell receptor beta chain described here comes from a study of cytomegalovirus exposure and HLA in healthy donors. This CDR3 has 15 residues. Germline CDR1 and CDR2: MGHDK and SYGVNS. V was pared by 1 base and J by 0 bases, with 7 bases between. 60 Vbeta and 13 Jbeta primers were used in PCR. Clones were sequenced by immunoSEQ multiplex PCR, and TCRdb holds only the in-frame ones, with some missing. The sample gives 180,000 or so clones, over 65% of which show up once; 0.098% is in the top ten. The TCR was taken from a boy aged 2 to 10 in good health and CMV-seronegative. Sequencing used PBMCs. The chain employs TRBV25-1 and TRBJ2-1; TRBD2 is a possible D gene (6 bases). The CDR3 coding sequence is TGTGCCAGCAGTGAATGGGGGGACTCCTACAATGAGCAGTTCTTC. Protein sequence: CASSEWGDSYNEQFF.